Below are 7 T cell receptor beta chains sequenced from a single sample in a study of blood T cell repertoires in COVID-19. Libraries were prepared by immunoSEQ multiplex PCR; TCRdb keeps only in-frame clonotypes and omits some of them. The table records approximately 52,000 clones, about 91% of them present only once. Sequencing input: peripheral blood. The receptors were sampled from a man aged 50-59 years with acute or convalescent COVID-19.

This rearrangement joins TRBV20-1 to TRBJ1-2, with TRBD1 matching 8 bases. With 3 bases clipped from V and 8 bases from J, the junction kept 11 bases outside the gene matches. Germline assignment: CDR1 DFQATT and CDR2 SNEGSKA (reference sequence). This CDR3 comprises 14 residues. The CDR3 protein is CSASDRGSSLGYTF. CDR3 coding DNA: TGCAGTGCTAGTGACAGGGGCTCGTCACTCGGCTACACCTTC.

The chain employs TRBV19 and TRBJ2-4, with D uncertain. Trimming stripped 5 bases from V and 6 bases from J, with 8 bases between. Germline V CDR1 and CDR2: LNHDA, SQIVND (reference sequence). The CDR3 sequence is 12 residues long. CDR3 sequence reads: CASSPGLNIQYF. In DNA, the CDR3 is TGTGCCAGTAGTCCGGGTCTAAACATTCAGTACTTC.

This rearrangement joins TRBV4-1 to TRBJ2-7; weak D call: TRBD1 (6 bases). There are 15 residues in the CDR3. The germline V and J ends were trimmed by 1 base and 4 bases, with 14 bases remaining between them. CDR1 and CDR2 from the germline V gene are MGHRA and YSYEKL. The CDR3 protein is CASSQATTGIYEQYF. The CDR3 nucleotides read TGCGCCAGCAGCCAAGCAACAACAGGGATATACGAGCAGTACTTC.

The rearrangement joins TRBV3-1 (or the pseudogene TRBV3-2) to TRBJ2-3; TRBD2 might be the D (6 bases). V dropped 4 bases and J dropped 2 bases, with 16 bases sitting between them. Germline lookup yields CDR1 LGHDT and CDR2 YNNKEL (reference sequence). The CDR3 runs to 16 residues. The CDR3 DNA reads TGTGCCAGCAGCCCCCCGCGGGGTGGGGCCACAGATACGCAGTATTTT. The encoded protein is CASSPPRGGATDTQYF.

The chain employs TRBV4-2 and TRBJ1-5; 9 positions match TRBD1. Germline lookup yields CDR1 LGHNA and CDR2 YNFKEQ. The CDR3 length is 17 residues. Trimming removed 4 bases from V and 2 bases from J; junction bases left unmatched: 9. The CDR3 spells CASSRDRDSVRNQPQHF. DNA of the CDR3: TGTGCCAGCAGCCGGGACAGGGATTCCGTACGCAATCAGCCCCAGCATTTT.

This clone showed up just once. The rearrangement links TRBV2 to TRBJ1-2, with D possibly being TRBD1 (6 bases). The ends were cut back, 7 bases at V and 8 bases at J, with 20 bases in the middle. Germline CDR1 reads SNHLY; CDR2 reads FYNNEI. This CDR3 comprises 14 residues. The DNA of the CDR3 is TGTGCCAGCACTCCCGACTCGTCCAGGGGCGGCTACACCTTC. Protein product: CASTPDSSRGGYTF. The full variable domain, completed using reference TRBV2 and TRBJ1-2, is EPEVTQTPSHQVTQMGQEVILRCVPISNHLYFYWYRQILGQKVEFLVSFYNNEISEKSEIFDDQFSVERPDGSNFTLKIRSTKLEDSAMYFCASTPDSSRGGYTFGSGTRLTVV.

The chain employs TRBV25-1 and TRBJ1-2, with D perhaps TRBD1 (5 bases). The CDR3 totals 13 residues. The germline CDR1 and CDR2 sequences are MGHDK and SYGVNS. The ends were cut back, 3 bases at V and 4 bases at J, with 9 bases in the middle. CDR3 sequence (DNA): TGTGCCAGCAGTGATTGGGGGGGCTATGGCTACACCTTC. Amino acid sequence: CASSDWGGYGYTF.